This T cell receptor (beta chain) was sequenced for a study of OX40 agonist ivuxolimab in advanced cancers. Looking at the study overall: Intravenous ivuxolimab at 0.01 to 10 mg/kg was given to patients every 2 weeks.

Germline values: CDR1 MNHEY, CDR2 SMNVEV (reference sequence). Trimming shortened V by 5 bases and J by 3 bases, and 14 bases separated the two germline ends. The length of the CDR3 is 14 residues. Clones were read by immunoSEQ multiplex PCR, and TCRdb kept only the in-frame ones, dropping some. The sample includes tens of thousands of clones, almost 85% of them seen just once. Sample: CD4+ or CD8+ T cells sorted from blood, taken in a trial of the OX40 agonist ivuxolimab. The sequence came from an adult with an advanced solid tumor such as melanoma, head and neck, liver or kidney cancer. V is TRBV27 and J is TRBJ2-7; the D call may be TRBD1 or TRBD2 (5 bases each). The CDR3 DNA follows: TGTGCCAGCAGTCATCCGGGACGGTACTACGAGCAGTACTTC. It is translated as CASSHPGRYYEQYF.